This T cell receptor (beta chain) was profiled in a study of blood T cells in healthy people across ages. The V end was cut by 6 bases, the J end by 2 bases, with 10 bases between. This CDR3 has 12 residues. The germline V gene has CDR1 SQVTM and CDR2 ANQGSEA. Primed by a sample-barcoded 5' primer and a J-beta primer mix, a second PCR proceeded for 7 to 11 cycles. A template-switch adaptor containing 12 random nucleotides labeled each cDNA molecule. Each CDR3 protein gets one entry after TCRdb re-called the 5' RACE reads with MiXCR. The sample comprises fewer than 2,000,000 distinct CDR3 sequences, about two fifths of which are singletons, and roughly 24% rests with the top ten. This clonotype was observed at least ten times. The antigen remains unidentified. General study results and limits: Per million T cells, TCR beta diversity dropped about linearly as age rose.

The chain employs TRBV29-1 and TRBJ1-2; TRBD1 is a possible D gene (5 bases). This TCR was sampled from a human donor in good health. The sequenced sample consisted of blood. The CDR3 DNA follows: TGCAGCGTAGGGACGGAAAACTATGGCTACACCTTC. Translating it yields CSVGTENYGYTF.